These T cell receptor beta chains were read from a single sample in a study of radiotherapy plus CTLA-4 blockade in lung cancer. Measured with immunoSEQ multiplex PCR; TCRdb has only the in-frame clones, and not every one. The repertoire holds some 110,000 clones, with about 83% as singletons. Sequencing used peripheral blood, obtained from a patient treated with radiotherapy plus ipilimumab. The receptors here all came from a human donor with non-small cell lung cancer who had a partial response to radiotherapy plus ipilimumab. The CDR3 runs from the conserved cysteine through the conserved F or W. D genes are given only for firm matches. Size is stated for part of the rows, as once, few or many counts, or as a class when the clone is expanded.

D gene,V gene,J gene,clone size,CDR3 protein,CDR3 DNA
.,TRBV19,TRBJ1-2,.,CASRATVSDGYTF,TGTGCCAGCAGGGCGACTGTGTCGGATGGCTACACCTTC
.,TRBV18,TRBJ2-1,few,CASSPPSSYNEQFF,TGTGCCAGCTCACCACCTAGCTCCTACAATGAGCAGTTCTTC
TRBD2,TRBV4-1,TRBJ2-2,.,CASSQLTIGLAGPNTGELFF,TGCGCCAGCAGCCAATTGACTATAGGACTAGCGGGGCCAAACACCGGGGAGCTGTTTTTT
TRBD1,TRBV28,TRBJ1-5,few,CASSFRQGGGQPQHF,TGTGCCAGCAGTTTTCGACAGGGGGGGGGTCAGCCCCAGCATTTT
TRBD2,TRBV10-3,TRBJ2-3,.,CAIARTSGTTDTQYF,TGTGCCATCGCCCGGACTAGCGGAACCACAGATACGCAGTATTTT
.,TRBV5-1,TRBJ2-1,.,CASSPLYSNGRNEQFF,TGCGCCAGCAGCCCCCTCTATTCCAATGGGCGCAATGAGCAGTTCTTC
.,TRBV15,TRBJ1-1,.,CATSTSNTEAFF,TGTGCCACCAGCACCTCGAACACTGAAGCTTTCTTT
TRBD1,TRBV9,TRBJ2-1,few,CASSATDRAPYNEQFF,TGTGCCAGCAGCGCGACGGACAGGGCCCCCTACAATGAGCAGTTCTTC
.,TRBV5-4,TRBJ1-5,.,CASSPGRESNQPQHF,TGTGCCAGCAGCCCCGGCAGGGAAAGCAATCAGCCCCAGCATTTT
TRBD2,TRBV5-1,TRBJ2-7,.,CASSLGWLAASYEQYF,TGCGCCAGCAGCTTGGGCTGGCTAGCGGCCTCCTACGAGCAGTACTTC
TRBD2,TRBV6-5,TRBJ2-7,.,CASSYREGYEQYF,TGTGCCAGCAGTTACCGGGAGGGTTACGAGCAGTACTTC
.,TRBV4-1,TRBJ2-3,few,CASSQGGNRNTQYF,TGCGCCAGCAGCCAAGGCGGGAATAGGAATACGCAGTATTTT
.,TRBV4-2,TRBJ2-1,.,CASSQVGGLDKSSYNEQFF,TGTGCCAGCAGCCAAGTTGGGGGACTTGACAAGAGCTCCTACAATGAGCAGTTCTTC
.,TRBV7-2,TRBJ2-1,.,CVSSPATDRQFF,TGTGTCAGCAGCCCCGCGACAGATCGGCAGTTCTTC
TRBD1,TRBV14,TRBJ2-5,.,CASSPTGGKTQYF,TGTGCCAGCAGTCCTACAGGGGGCAAGACCCAGTACTTC
.,TRBV18,TRBJ1-3,.,CASSPPRQNSGNTIYF,TGTGCCAGCTCACCACCGCGGCAGAACTCTGGAAACACCATATATTTT
TRBD1,TRBV30,TRBJ2-7,.,CACSRTGTSYEQYF,TGTGCCTGCTCTAGGACAGGGACCTCCTACGAGCAGTACTTC
.,TRBV28,TRBJ1-5,medium-sized,CASSHTGVSQPQHF,TGTGCCAGCAGCCATACAGGAGTGAGTCAGCCCCAGCATTTT
TRBD2,TRBV19,TRBJ2-1,.,CASSISSGLRSYNEQFF,TGTGCCAGTAGTATTTCTAGCGGGCTTCGCTCCTACAATGAGCAGTTCTTC
TRBD1,TRBV12-5,TRBJ1-5,.,CASGAGTGSNQPQHF,TGTGCTAGTGGGGCCGGGACAGGAAGCAATCAGCCCCAGCATTTT
.,TRBV6-1,TRBJ1-1,.,CASGSGTEAFF,TGTGCCTCGGGGTCGGGAACTGAAGCTTTCTTT
.,TRBV6-5,TRBJ1-4,.,CASRTATNEKLFF,TGTGCCAGCAGGACTGCAACTAATGAAAAACTGTTTTTT
TRBD2,TRBV6-1,TRBJ2-4,.,CASSAPTSGRTTAKNIQYF,TGTGCCAGCAGTGCTCCCACTAGCGGGAGGACAACAGCCAAAAACATTCAGTACTTC
TRBD2,TRBV28,TRBJ2-1,.,CASSLGLAEETNNGYNEQFF,TGTGCCAGCAGTCTGGGACTAGCGGAAGAAACTAACAACGGATACAATGAGCAGTTCTTC
.,TRBV19,TRBJ2-3,.,CASKGTYTDTQYF,TGTGCCAGTAAAGGGACATACACAGATACGCAGTATTTT
TRBD2,TRBV5-6,TRBJ2-3,.,CASSFGQLAGPADTQYF,TGTGCCAGCAGCTTCGGCCAACTAGCGGGTCCAGCAGATACGCAGTATTTT
TRBD1,TRBV30,TRBJ2-4,.,CAWGVQGNIQYF,TGTGCCTGGGGGGTACAGGGGAACATTCAGTACTTC
.,TRBV5-1,TRBJ2-1,.,CASSWPAGNNEQFF,TGCGCCAGCAGCTGGCCAGCGGGTAACAATGAGCAGTTCTTC
TRBD2,TRBV30,TRBJ2-1,.,CAWSFQTSGLAYNEQFF,TGTGCCTGGAGTTTCCAGACTAGCGGGCTAGCCTACAATGAGCAGTTCTTC
TRBD1,TRBV28,TRBJ1-5,.,CASSFWTGGSNQPQHF,TGTGCCAGCAGTTTCTGGACAGGGGGGAGCAATCAGCCCCAGCATTTT
TRBD1,TRBV4-1,TRBJ2-3,.,CASSLGTGSTDTQYF,TGCGCCAGCAGCCTAGGGACAGGGAGCACAGATACGCAGTATTTT